This T cell receptor beta chain is drawn from a study of PD-1 blockade in classical Hodgkin lymphoma. Every patient had relapsed following autologous stem cell transplantation, and cohorts differed in brentuximab vedotin exposure. Purified CD4+ T cells were obtained from thawed PBMCs through magnetic negative selection. Some clones are missing from TCRdb's copy, which holds only in-frame ones; the method was immunoSEQ multiplex PCR. The sample lists around 23,000 clones; roughly 84% were seen once. Germline trimming cut 8 bases from V and 5 bases from J; bases unmatched to any gene: 8. The CDR3 is made up of 13 amino acids. Germline V lookup: CDR1 LNHDA, CDR2 SQIVND (reference sequence).

The chain is built from TRBV19 and TRBJ2-7; 8 bases line up with TRBD1. The sequenced sample was CD4+ T cells from blood, obtained at baseline. The sequence came from a human donor with classical Hodgkin lymphoma. CDR3 sequence reads: CASADRGVDEQYF. As DNA, the CDR3 is TGTGCCAGTGCTGACAGGGGAGTCGACGAGCAGTACTTC. Full variable domain (remainder filled in from reference TRBV19 and TRBJ2-7): DGGITQSPKYLFRKEGQNVTLSCEQNLNHDAMYWYRQDPGQGLRLIYYSQIVNDFQKGDIAEGYSVSREKKESFPLTVTSAQKNPTAFYLCASADRGVDEQYFGPGTRLTVT.